What follows are 18 T cell receptor beta chains derived from one specimen sequenced in a study of blood T cell repertoires in COVID-19. Method: immunoSEQ multiplex PCR; TCRdb's copy keeps in-frame clones and lacks some. The table lists approximately 100,000 clones, around 82% of them singletons. Sample: peripheral blood. The receptors here all came from a human donor in a cohort sampled during active COVID-19.

This chain joins TRBV4-2 and TRBJ1-1; a possible D gene is TRBD1 (6 bases). V lost 6 bases, J lost 1 base, and 15 bases lay in between. Germline V lookup: CDR1 LGHNA, CDR2 YNFKEQ. CDR3 length: 15 residues. CDR3 DNA sequence: TGTGCCAGCAGGCCTAGTTGGGGGCCGAACACTGAAGCTTTCTTT. Amino acid sequence: CASRPSWGPNTEAFF.

The chain employs TRBV18 and TRBJ2-7; 9 nucleotides match TRBD2. Germline V CDR1 and CDR2: KGHSH, LQKENI. With V trimmed by 5 bases and J by 2 bases, 1 base remained unmatched. This CDR3 comprises 13 residues. The CDR3 loop reads CASSAGGPYEQYF. As DNA, the CDR3 is TGTGCCAGCTCAGCGGGGGGGCCCTACGAGCAGTACTTC.

This rearrangement joins TRBV7-8 to TRBJ1-1; the match to TRBD1 covers 10 bases. The length of the CDR3 is 17 residues. From germline, CDR1 is SGHVS and CDR2 FQNEAQ. After removal of 5 bases from V and 1 base from J, the junction contained 10 bases not matched to a gene. The CDR3 bases are TGTGCCAGCAGCGCGTCCCGGGACAGGGGCCGGAACACTGAAGCTTTCTTT. As protein: CASSASRDRGRNTEAFF.

The chain has TRBV5-1 and TRBJ1-4, with D perhaps matching TRBD1 (6 bases). Looked up from germline, CDR1 is SGHRS and CDR2 is YFSETQ. Trimming took off 1 base at V and 6 bases at J, with 13 bases between the two ends. This CDR3 has 15 amino acids. The chain's CDR3 is CASSLLQGRDEKLFF. The CDR3, as DNA: TGCGCCAGCAGCTTGCTCCAGGGGAGGGATGAAAAACTGTTTTTT.

The genes are TRBV3-1 (or the pseudogene TRBV3-2) and TRBJ2-7; maybe TRBD2 (6 bases). Germline lookup yields CDR1 LGHDT and CDR2 YNNKEL (reference sequence). V gave up 3 bases and J gave up 4 bases, with 16 bases separating them. This CDR3 contains 15 residues. The CDR3 sequence: CASSHLRDSHYEQYF. Here the CDR3 DNA reads TGTGCCAGCAGCCATCTCCGGGACTCCCATTACGAGCAGTACTTC.

The chain couples TRBV9 to TRBJ1-1, with D unresolved. Germline loops: CDR1 SGDLS, CDR2 YYNGEE. The CDR3 runs 14 residues. Deletions cut 5 bases from V and 4 bases from J, with 15 bases between. This chain's CDR3 is CASSPQDSTTEAFF. CDR3 sequence (DNA): TGTGCCAGCAGTCCCCAGGACTCCACCACTGAAGCTTTCTTT.

The chain has TRBV6-2 or TRBV6-3 and TRBJ2-1; 10 bases align to TRBD2. This CDR3 has 18 residues. CDR1 and CDR2 from the germline V gene are MNHEY and SVGEGT. J gave up 0 bases and V 5 bases, and 10 bases lay outside the gene matches. CDR3 loop: CASSDPTSGRSSYNEQFF. The CDR3 region has the DNA TGTGCCAGCAGTGACCCGACTAGCGGGCGTAGCTCCTACAATGAGCAGTTCTTC.

The J gene is TRBJ2-5, the V gene TRBV5-1; 7 bases are a match to TRBD2. Germline CDR1 and CDR2: SGHRS and YFSETQ. This CDR3 region has 13 residues. The V gene end was trimmed by 5 bases and the J gene end by 7 bases; junction bases not matched to a gene: 8. The CDR3 DNA reads TGCGCCAGCAGTCTGGCGGGAGTTCCGACCCAGTACTTC. Translated: CASSLAGVPTQYF.

CDR3 DNA sequence: TGTGCCAGCAGCTTTGGACTAGCGGGAGGTTCAGATACGCAGTATTTT. Translating gives CASSFGLAGGSDTQYF. This chain links TRBV7-3 with TRBJ2-3; 14 bases fit TRBD2. Germline loops: CDR1 SGHTA, CDR2 FQGTGA. V was clipped by 3 bases and J by 4 bases; unmatched bases: 3. The CDR3 has 16 amino acids. Using reference TRBV7-3 and TRBJ2-3 for the parts outside the CDR3, the full variable domain is GAGVSQTPSNKVTEKGKYVELRCDPISGHTALYWYRQSLGQGPEFLIYFQGTGAADDSGLPNDRFFAVRPEGSVSTLKIQRTERGDSAVYLCASSFGLAGGSDTQYFGPGTRLTVL.

This chain links TRBV5-4 with TRBJ2-7; 11 nucleotides line up with TRBD1. With V trimmed by 0 bases and J by 3 bases, 2 bases remained unmatched. The germline CDR1 and CDR2 sequences are SGHNT and YYREEE (reference sequence). This CDR3 is 15 amino acids long. The CDR3 protein is CASSLGGTGGYEQYF. The DNA for the CDR3 is TGTGCCAGCAGCTTGGGTGGGACAGGGGGCTACGAGCAGTACTTC.

The gene calls are TRBV5-1 and TRBJ1-2, with TRBD1 matching over 9 bases. Germline-derived CDR1 and CDR2 are SGHRS and YFSETQ. V lost 3 bases to trimming and J lost 0 bases; unmatched junction nucleotides: 9. CDR3 length equals 17 residues. The CDR3 spells CASSSLGTGRANYGYTF. The CDR3 region has the DNA TGCGCCAGCAGCTCCCTCGGGACAGGGAGAGCTAACTATGGCTACACCTTC.

V gene TRBV7-3 combines with J gene TRBJ1-1; D unresolved. V was cut by 6 bases and J by 1 base, with 12 bases left in between. The CDR3 length is 14 residues. Germline lookup yields CDR1 SGHTA and CDR2 FQGTGA. Written as DNA, the CDR3 is TGTGCCAGCAGACCCGGGGATTCGAACACTGAAGCTTTCTTT. This codes for CASRPGDSNTEAFF. Using reference TRBV7-3 and TRBJ1-1 for the parts outside the CDR3, the full variable domain is GAGVSQTPSNKVTEKGKYVELRCDPISGHTALYWYRQSLGQGPEFLIYFQGTGAADDSGLPNDRFFAVRPEGSVSTLKIQRTERGDSAVYLCASRPGDSNTEAFFGQGTRLTVV.

The CDR3 DNA is TGCGCCAGCAGCCAATCCCGAACATCGTACGAGCAGTACTTC. This gives the protein CASSQSRTSYEQYF. The chain combines TRBV4-1 with TRBJ2-7; D uncertain. The CDR3 has 14 amino acids. The V and J ends lost 2 bases and 4 bases respectively, with 12 bases between them. Germline V gene data show CDR1 as MGHRA and CDR2 as YSYEKL.

This clone is a singleton in its sample. The V call is TRBV5-8, the J call TRBJ2-3; 14 bases are a match to TRBD2. V was clipped by 3 bases and J by 5 bases; unmatched bases: 2. This CDR3 is built from 15 residues. Germline loops: CDR1 SGHTS, CDR2 YDEGEE. The CDR3 nucleotides are TGTGCCAGCAGCTGGGGGACTAGCGGGAGAGATACGCAGTATTTT. This gives the protein CASSWGTSGRDTQYF.

The CDR3: CASSVDMTVNSGNTIYF. In nucleotides, the CDR3 is TGTGCCAGCAGCGTAGATATGACAGTCAACTCTGGAAACACCATATATTTT. The V call is TRBV9, the J call TRBJ1-3, with a tentative D call TRBD1 (5 bases). Germline V gene sequence: CDR1 SGDLS, CDR2 YYNGEE. Trimming removed 0 bases at V and 0 bases at J, with 13 bases between. CDR3 length: 17 amino acids.

V and J are TRBV5-8 and TRBJ2-2, with TRBD2 matching 7 bases. Germline loops: CDR1 SGHTS, CDR2 YDEGEE. The CDR3 has 17 amino acids. The trim removed 1 base at V and 4 bases at J, leaving 10 bases unmatched. The CDR3 spells CASSLYTRRGSTGELFF. In DNA form, the CDR3 reads TGTGCCAGCAGCTTGTATACTCGGCGCGGGAGCACCGGGGAGCTGTTTTTT.

This chain uses TRBV7-8 with TRBJ2-1; TRBD1 matches at 7 bases. The CDR3 length is 15 residues. Germline values: CDR1 SGHVS, CDR2 FQNEAQ. The junction had 9 bases not matched to a gene; V was cut back by 6 bases and J by 4 bases. The CDR3 here is CASSLGTAPYNEQFF. The DNA of the CDR3 is TGTGCCAGCAGTCTAGGGACAGCCCCATACAATGAGCAGTTCTTC. The full variable domain, its missing parts supplied by reference TRBV7-8 and TRBJ2-1, is GAGVSQSPRYKVAKRGQDVALRCDPISGHVSLFWYQQALGQGPEFLTYFQNEAQLDKSGLPSDRFFAERPEGSVSTLKIQRTQQEDSAVYLCASSLGTAPYNEQFFGPGTRLTVL.

The CDR3 sequence: CASSLALDRYEQYF. DNA of the CDR3: TGTGCCAGCAGCTTAGCCCTAGATAGATACGAGCAGTACTTC. J is TRBJ2-7 and V is TRBV7-2; D is unclear. Germline V CDR1 and CDR2: SGHTA, FQGNSA. The V and J ends lost 0 bases and 4 bases respectively, with 10 bases between them. The CDR3 contains 14 residues.